A selection of T cell receptor beta chains follows, all from one sample in a study of CD8 T cells in ankylosing spondylitis. TCRdb re-called the 5' RACE reads with MiXCR, one entry per CDR3 protein. Altogether 36,000 or so distinct CDR3 sequences are present, around an eighth being singletons, with the ten largest covering 25% to 35%. What was sequenced was synovial fluid, either unsorted or a sorted T cell fraction (not recorded which). These receptor sequences come from a male donor with ankylosing spondylitis. The CDR3 runs from the conserved cysteine through the conserved F or W. Each record gives: J gene, clone size, D gene, V gene, CDR3 DNA, CDR3 protein. D genes are given only for firm matches. A clone size is listed for some rows: how often the clone was seen (once, few, many), or a class if it is expanded.

TRBJ2-1,many,TRBD2,TRBV6-2/TRBV6-3,TGTGCCAGCAGTACTAGCGGGAGTCACAATGAGCAGTTCTTC,CASSTSGSHNEQFF
TRBJ2-7,many,NA,TRBV7-9,TGTGCCAGCAGCCCTACAGTCTATTCCTACGAGCAGTACTTC,CASSPTVYSYEQYF
TRBJ2-3,few,NA,TRBV7-8,TGTGCCAGCAGCTTAGAGGTTTCGGTTTGGGGCGGCCTCACAGATACGCAGTATTTT,CASSLEVSVWGGLTDTQYF
TRBJ1-2,many,NA,TRBV10-3,TGTGCCATCAGTGAGTCTAAGGGACGCATCTATGGCTACACCTTC,CAISESKGRIYGYTF
TRBJ2-2,few,TRBD1,TRBV7-3,TGTGCCAGCAGCCCTCTGGGACAGGGTACCGGGGAGCTGTTTTTT,CASSPLGQGTGELFF
TRBJ1-1,NA,NA,TRBV12-5,TGTGCTAGTGGACACACCAACACTGAAGCTTTCTTT,CASGHTNTEAFF
TRBJ2-1,few,TRBD2,TRBV4-2,TGTGCCAGCAGCCCCGATAGCGGGACCTCCTACAATGAGCAGTTCTTC,CASSPDSGTSYNEQFF
TRBJ1-2,many,NA,TRBV20-1,TGCAGTGCTAGAAACAGGGACGAGAATGGCTACACCTTC,CSARNRDENGYTF
TRBJ1-5,NA,TRBD1,TRBV27,TGTGCCAGCAGTGCCACCATACAGGGGAGAGCTCAGCCCCAGCATTTT,CASSATIQGRAQPQHF
TRBJ2-1,NA,TRBD1,TRBV10-3,TGTGCCATCCGGGGTAGGCACAGGGGAATCCACCTTGACGGCGATGAGCAGTTCTTC,CAIRGRHRGIHLDGDEQFF
TRBJ2-7,many,NA,TRBV4-1,TGCGCCAGCAGCCAAGATACAGTCCGGGGGCAGCGCTACGAGCAGTACTTC,CASSQDTVRGQRYEQYF
TRBJ2-1,many,TRBD1,TRBV10-1,TGCGCCAGCAGCCAGTTAAGCGGGGACAGGGCTTATTTCTTC,CASSQLSGDRAYFF
TRBJ1-3,NA,NA,TRBV7-6,TGTGCCAGCTCTGGAAACACCATATATTTT,CASSGNTIYF
TRBJ1-4,NA,NA,TRBV27,TGTGCCAGCAGTTCTCCAGGGGCTCCAACTAATGAAAAACTGTTTTTT,CASSSPGAPTNEKLFF
TRBJ2-1,many,NA,TRBV10-2,TGCGCCAGCACCGGCTTTGTGGGAGAGGCTTACAATGAGCAGTTCTTC,CASTGFVGEAYNEQFF
TRBJ1-6,many,NA,TRBV4-3,TGCGCCAGCAGCCAAGGGGTGTTTCATAACAGTGGGTCTTCACCCCTCCACTTT,CASSQGVFHNSGSSPLHF
TRBJ2-1,few,TRBD2,TRBV4-1,TGCGCCAGCAGCCAAGATCTCCTAGCGGGAGGTTACAATGAGCAGTTCTTC,CASSQDLLAGGYNEQFF
TRBJ1-1,NA,NA,TRBV7-2,TGTGCCAGCAGCCCACTCCGCAGGCTCACTGAAGCTTTCTTT,CASSPLRRLTEAFF
TRBJ2-1,NA,TRBD2,TRBV4-3,TGCGCCAGCAGCCAAGCGACGGGGGGATACAATGAGCAGTTCTTC,CASSQATGGYNEQFF
TRBJ1-2,NA,NA,TRBV11-3,TGTGCCAGCAGTTTATCCGGGTCGCTACCGCCGAGGGATGGCTACACCTTC,CASSLSGSLPPRDGYTF
TRBJ2-7,NA,NA,TRBV20-1,TGCTGTGCTAGTAAGCCGATTCGGGTTGCGGTCTACGAGCAGTACTTC,CCASKPIRVAVYEQYF
TRBJ1-5,few,NA,TRBV28,TGTGCCAGCAGCCGAGAATGGGGTTATGGCAATCAGCCCCAGCATTTT,CASSREWGYGNQPQHF
TRBJ2-4,many,NA,TRBV28,TGTGCCAGCAGTAACTCGGCAAACATTCAGTACTTC,CASSNSANIQYF
TRBJ1-2,NA,NA,TRBV5-5,TGTGCCAGCAGCTTGGAGCTCAGGGCCTATGGCTACACCTTC,CASSLELRAYGYTF
TRBJ2-3,NA,NA,TRBV7-9,TGTGCCAGCAGCCCCCACAGCACAGATACGCAGTATTTT,CASSPHSTDTQYF
TRBJ1-1,NA,NA,TRBV9,TGTGCCAGCAGCGTAGGGAGACAGGCTGAAGCTTTCTTT,CASSVGRQAEAFF
TRBJ2-5,NA,NA,TRBV6-1,TGTGCCAGCAGTCCCGGAGCGGCCCGAGAGACCCAGTACTTC,CASSPGAARETQYF
TRBJ2-2,NA,NA,TRBV6-4,TGTGCCAGCAGTGAAGGCAGGGGCGGATCCGGGGAGCTGTTTTTT,CASSEGRGGSGELFF
TRBJ2-3,few,TRBD2,TRBV9,TGTGCCAGCAGCGGAGCACGTGGCCCCGGGAGGGCGAACACAGATACGCAGTATTTT,CASSGARGPGRANTDTQYF
TRBJ2-1,few,NA,TRBV7-6,TGTGCCAGCAGCTTATTGTGGGACAATGAGCAGTTCTTC,CASSLLWDNEQFF
TRBJ1-2,NA,TRBD1,TRBV27,TGTGCCAGCGGGACAGCCGCCGACCTAGTCTATGGCTACACCTTC,CASGTAADLVYGYTF
TRBJ2-5,medium-sized,NA,TRBV3-1,TGTGCCAGCAGGGGAGACAATCAAGAGACCCAGTACTTC,CASRGDNQETQYF
TRBJ1-2,NA,TRBD1,TRBV10-3,TGTGCCATCAACAGACAGGGGAACTATGGCTACACCTTC,CAINRQGNYGYTF
TRBJ2-1,medium-sized,NA,TRBV24-1,TGTGCCACCAGTGATCAAGGAGCGGATTTCGGTGAGCAGTTCTTC,CATSDQGADFGEQFF
TRBJ2-3,many,NA,TRBV6-2/TRBV6-3,TGTGCCAGCAGTGAGGCCAGAGAGACAGATACGCAGTATTTT,CASSEARETDTQYF
TRBJ2-2,NA,NA,TRBV6-2/TRBV6-3,TGTGCCAGCAGTTACCGAGTCGTGAACACCGGGGAGCTGTTTTTT,CASSYRVVNTGELFF
TRBJ2-3,NA,NA,TRBV6-1,TGTGCCAGCAGGACTGACGGGGGATACACAGATACGCAGTATTTT,CASRTDGGYTDTQYF
TRBJ2-2,many,TRBD2,TRBV4-2,TGTGCCAGCGGTTGGCGGGGGGACACCGGGGAGCTGTTTTTT,CASGWRGDTGELFF
TRBJ2-3,few,TRBD2,TRBV27,TGTGCCAGCAGTTTAATCTGGACTAGCGGATTCACAGATACGCAGTATTTT,CASSLIWTSGFTDTQYF
TRBJ1-1,NA,NA,TRBV6-6,TGTGCCAGCAGTTGGAACACTGAAGCTTTCTTT,CASSWNTEAFF
TRBJ1-3,many,NA,TRBV19,TGTGCCAGTTTAACAGGGACGTCCGGAAACACCATATATTTT,CASLTGTSGNTIYF